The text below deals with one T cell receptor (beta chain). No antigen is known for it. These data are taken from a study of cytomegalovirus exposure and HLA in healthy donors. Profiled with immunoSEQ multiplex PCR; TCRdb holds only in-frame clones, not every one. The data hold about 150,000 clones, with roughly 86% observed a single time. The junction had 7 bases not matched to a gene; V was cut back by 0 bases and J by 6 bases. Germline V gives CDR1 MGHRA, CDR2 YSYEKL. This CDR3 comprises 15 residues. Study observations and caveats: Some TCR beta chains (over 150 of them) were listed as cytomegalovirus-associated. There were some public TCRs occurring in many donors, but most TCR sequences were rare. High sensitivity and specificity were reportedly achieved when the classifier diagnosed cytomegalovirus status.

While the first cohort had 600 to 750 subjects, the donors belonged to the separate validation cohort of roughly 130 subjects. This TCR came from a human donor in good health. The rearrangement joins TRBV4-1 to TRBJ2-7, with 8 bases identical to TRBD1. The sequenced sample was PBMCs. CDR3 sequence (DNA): TGCGCCAGCAGCCAAGATCTCGGGACAGGAGGCGAGCAGTACTTC. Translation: CASSQDLGTGGEQYF.